The T cell receptor beta chain under discussion was sequenced for a study of brain T cells in children with intractable seizures. Only cases whose brain tissue showed the highest T cell transcript signatures were sequenced. At least one anti-epileptic drug was given before surgery. Comment on this clone: Antigen specificity is unknown.

Study results and caveats: Clones missing pre-surgery may reflect undersampling of that blood sample.

Germline values: CDR1 MNHNS, CDR2 SASEGT. V was cut by 3 bases and J by 5 bases, with 16 bases left in between. This CDR3 region has 15 residues. Sequencing was performed with immunoSEQ multiplex PCR; in TCRdb, only in-frame clones are kept and a portion is missing. The table has 60,000 to 85,000 clones, about 92% seen once. This TCR was recovered from a boy less than two years old with tuberous sclerosis and intractable seizures. This chain joins TRBV6-1 and TRBJ2-5; no clear D. Sequenced here: peripheral blood, sampled at surgery. In DNA, the CDR3 is TGTGCCAGCAGTGATGGGCGGTCCAGGTGGGAGACCCAGTACTTC. Translation: CASSDGRSRWETQYF.